Below, 24 T cell receptor beta chains from the same sample are listed, as sequenced in a study of T cell responses to AZD1222 COVID-19 vaccine. Assay used: immunoSEQ multiplex PCR; TCRdb lists only in-frame clones, some missing. The table has fewer than 120,000 clones, around 90% seen once. The source was peripheral blood, collected 28 days after the second AZD1222 dose. These receptors were taken from an adult who received the AZD1222 COVID-19 vaccine.

The chain is built from TRBV19 and TRBJ2-2; perhaps TRBD1 as D (6 bases). The CDR3 sequence is 16 residues long. V was pared by 3 bases and J by 2 bases, with 13 bases between. Germline V lookup: CDR1 LNHDA, CDR2 SQIVND (reference sequence). The DNA for the CDR3 is TGTGCCAGTAGTATGCAGACAGGCAGTAACACCGGGGAGCTGTTTTTT. Amino acids: CASSMQTGSNTGELFF.

This clone has a single count. V gene TRBV10-1 combines with J gene TRBJ2-7; 8 bases are a match to TRBD2. The CDR3 loop spans 14 amino acids. The V segment lost 1 base and the J segment 5 bases; nucleotides outside the gene matches: 4. Germline V CDR1 and CDR2: WNHNN, SYGVQD (reference sequence). CDR3 region: CASSEYGTSNEQYF. The DNA of the CDR3 is TGCGCCAGCAGTGAGTATGGGACTAGTAACGAGCAGTACTTC.

The chain uses TRBV2 and TRBJ2-7, with D perhaps matching TRBD2 (6 bases). The CDR3 totals 12 residues. Germline lookup yields CDR1 SNHLY and CDR2 FYNNEI. In DNA form, the CDR3 reads TGTTCCTCAGGGAGGTCCTATTTCGAGCAGTACTTC. Translated: CSSGRSYFEQYF.

The chain couples TRBV6-5 to TRBJ1-2; TRBD1 might be the D (6 bases). The ends were cut back, 7 bases at V and 5 bases at J, with 17 bases in the middle. CDR1 is MNHEY, CDR2 SVGAGI, per germline. This CDR3 spans 14 amino acids. CDR3: CASTPRGREYGYTF. As DNA, the CDR3 is TGTGCCAGCACACCCCGGGGGCGGGAGTATGGCTACACCTTC.

The chain carries TRBV19 and TRBJ2-1; TRBD2 agrees at 12 bases. Germline CDR1 and CDR2: LNHDA and SQIVND (reference sequence). The CDR3 covers 17 residues. The trim removed 1 base at V and 7 bases at J, leaving 8 bases unmatched. CDR3 in DNA: TGTGCCAGTAGTATAGTTGGAGCTAGCGGGGGGGAAAATGAGCAGTTCTTC. As protein: CASSIVGASGGENEQFF. Variable domain in full (rest from reference TRBV19 and TRBJ2-1): DGGITQSPKYLFRKEGQNVTLSCEQNLNHDAMYWYRQDPGQGLRLIYYSQIVNDFQKGDIAEGYSVSREKKESFPLTVTSAQKNPTAFYLCASSIVGASGGENEQFFGPGTRLTVL.

The V call is TRBV30, the J call TRBJ2-3; 8 bases are a match to TRBD1. This CDR3 spans 15 amino acids. Per the germline V gene, CDR1 is GTSNPN and CDR2 is SVGIG (reference sequence). J gave up 1 base and V 7 bases, and 10 bases lay outside the gene matches. CDR3 in amino acids: CAYTTGQGRTDTQYF. In nucleotides, the CDR3 is TGTGCCTACACCACCGGACAGGGACGCACAGATACGCAGTATTTT.

This chain connects TRBV5-5 to TRBJ1-2, with a weak D call TRBD1 (5 bases). The ends were cut back, 4 bases at V and 2 bases at J, with 12 bases in the middle. CDR3 length: 14 residues. From germline, CDR1 is SGHKS and CDR2 YYEKEE (reference sequence). The CDR3 reads CASSEGLLNYGYTF. The CDR3 nucleotides read TGTGCCAGCAGCGAGGGACTTCTCAACTATGGCTACACCTTC. The variable domain in full, with the rest retrieved from reference TRBV5-5 and TRBJ1-2, is DAGVTQSPTHLIKTRGQQVTLRCSPISGHKSVSWYQQVLGQGPQFIFQYYEKEERGRGNFPDRFSARQFPNYSSELNVNALLLGDSALYLCASSEGLLNYGYTFGSGTRLTVV.

The chain carries TRBV19 and TRBJ1-2, with D possibly TRBD1 on 6 matching bases. This CDR3 has 18 residues. Trimming left V 7 bases short and J 4 bases short, with 28 bases between. Germline-derived CDR1 and CDR2 are LNHDA and SQIVND (reference sequence). In DNA form, the CDR3 reads TGTGCCAGTACCCAACCCTTCGGCGGACAGAGTTTGTTCTATGGCTACACCTTC. It encodes CASTQPFGGQSLFYGYTF.

The chain uses TRBV3-1 (or the pseudogene TRBV3-2) and TRBJ1-1; D not certain. V shed 4 bases and J shed 5 bases, with 14 bases lying between them. CDR1 LGHDT and CDR2 YNNKEL come from the germline V gene (reference sequence). The CDR3 covers 14 residues. This chain's CDR3 is CASSPPATRTEAFF. The CDR3 coding sequence is TGTGCCAGCAGCCCCCCTGCCACAAGGACTGAAGCTTTCTTT.

V and J are TRBV2 and TRBJ2-3; tentative D call: TRBD1 (7 bases). Trimming removed 6 bases from V and 0 bases from J, with 13 bases in between. This CDR3 region has 15 residues. Per the germline V gene, CDR1 is SNHLY and CDR2 is FYNNEI. The CDR3 protein is CASRVQGGSTDTQYF. The CDR3 region has the DNA TGTGCCAGCAGGGTTCAGGGGGGAAGCACAGATACGCAGTATTTT. The full variable domain, its missing parts supplied by reference TRBV2 and TRBJ2-3, is EPEVTQTPSHQVTQMGQEVILRCVPISNHLYFYWYRQILGQKVEFLVSFYNNEISEKSEIFDDQFSVERPDGSNFTLKIRSTKLEDSAMYFCASRVQGGSTDTQYFGPGTRLTVL.

This chain joins TRBV3-1 (or the pseudogene TRBV3-2) and TRBJ1-6, with TRBD1 matching 8 bases. The CDR3 totals 15 residues. Germline V gene lookup returns CDR1 LGHDT and CDR2 YNNKEL (reference sequence). Losses at the gene ends were 1 base for V and 10 bases for J; bases not matched to a gene: 6. For the CDR3, the DNA is TGTGCCAGCAGCCAAGCCGACAGGGGAACCTCACCCCTCCACTTT. Translation gives CASSQADRGTSPLHF.

The chain has TRBV5-1 and TRBJ2-2; tentatively, D is TRBD2 (6 bases). The V end was cut by 4 bases, the J end by 6 bases, with 16 bases between. There are 15 residues in the CDR3. Looked up from germline, CDR1 is SGHRS and CDR2 is YFSETQ. The DNA for the CDR3 is TGCGCCAGCAGCCCCGGTACGGAGGGCGCCGGGGAGCTGTTTTTT. Translation gives CASSPGTEGAGELFF.

This chain joins TRBV10-3 and TRBJ2-7; 10 bases fit TRBD2. J lost 12 bases, V lost 4 bases, and 9 bases had no gene match. This CDR3 is built from 13 residues. From germline, CDR1 is ENHRY and CDR2 SYGVKD. CDR3 coding DNA: TGTGCCATCAGTGGTGGACTAGCGGCTGTTTGGTACTTC. Residues: CAISGGLAAVWYF.

The V and J genes are TRBV11-1 and TRBJ1-2; no reliable D call. The CDR3 is 16 amino acids. Trimming pared 4 bases from V and 4 bases from J, leaving 19 bases between. Germline CDR1 reads SGHAT; CDR2 reads FQDESV (reference sequence). CDR3: CASSSYRTGRVYGYTF. CDR3 nucleotides: TGTGCCAGCAGCTCCTACAGAACGGGAAGAGTCTATGGCTACACCTTC.

This clone is a singleton in its sample. The chain couples TRBV9 to TRBJ1-1, with a weak D call TRBD1 (5 bases). The CDR3 has 15 residues. V gave up 0 bases and J gave up 0 bases, with 9 bases separating them. In germline, CDR1 is SGDLS, CDR2 YYNGEE. The CDR3 here is CASSVDQGLNTEAFF. CDR3 nucleotides: TGTGCCAGCAGCGTAGACCAGGGCTTGAACACTGAAGCTTTCTTT.

The chain combines TRBV27 with TRBJ2-7; D is possibly TRBD1 or TRBD2 (5 bases each). From germline, CDR1 is MNHEY and CDR2 SMNVEV (reference sequence). This CDR3 has 16 residues. V lost 5 bases and J 2 bases, leaving 19 bases between the germline ends. CDR3 protein: CASSPGPSWTTYEQYF. CDR3 nucleotides: TGTGCCAGCAGTCCGGGACCATCCTGGACCACCTACGAGCAGTACTTC.

The chain employs TRBV6-5 and TRBJ2-7; maybe TRBD2 (6 bases). V was clipped by 7 bases and J by 4 bases, with 11 bases between them. The CDR3 has 12 residues. Germline loops: CDR1 MNHEY, CDR2 SVGAGI. CDR3 nucleotides: TGTGCCAGCATATGGGGGGAGTACGAGCAGTACTTC. It is translated as CASIWGEYEQYF.

This rearrangement joins TRBV18 to TRBJ1-2, with D perhaps TRBD1 (5 bases). CDR3 length: 20 amino acids. The germline V gene encodes CDR1 KGHSH and CDR2 LQKENI. With 2 bases removed from V and 5 bases from J, the gap between germline ends came to 30 bases. The CDR3: CASSPFASETESGVVYGYTF. The CDR3, as DNA: TGTGCCAGCTCACCATTCGCGTCAGAGACAGAATCGGGAGTCGTTTATGGCTACACCTTC.

Ten or more counts support this clone. The chain is built from TRBV3-1 (or the pseudogene TRBV3-2) and TRBJ2-7, with 7 bases identical to TRBD2. This CDR3 contains 15 residues. Germline CDR1 is LGHDT and CDR2 is YNNKEL (reference sequence). J gave up 5 bases and V 0 bases, and 7 bases lay outside the gene matches. This CDR3 reads CASSQDTGGRHEQYF. The CDR3 DNA sequence: TGTGCCAGCAGCCAAGACACCGGCGGGAGACACGAGCAGTACTTC.

This clone was found a few times. The V and J genes are TRBV10-1 and TRBJ2-5; TRBD2 matches 15 bases. The CDR3 runs to 16 residues. V shed 5 bases, J shed 6 bases, and the junction held 7 bases outside the gene matches. The germline V gene encodes CDR1 WNHNN and CDR2 SYGVQD (reference sequence). CDR3: CASSPRTSGRAKTQYF. In DNA, the CDR3 is TGCGCCAGCAGTCCTCGGACTAGCGGGAGGGCCAAGACCCAGTACTTC.

The table lists this clone with a few counts. The chain joins TRBV5-1 to TRBJ1-3; D is unclear. Looked up from germline, CDR1 is SGHRS and CDR2 is YFSETQ. V was cut by 0 bases and J by 4 bases, with 11 bases left in between. CDR3 length: 15 residues. The CDR3 spells CASSLAPDVGNTIYF. The DNA for the CDR3 is TGCGCCAGCAGCTTGGCACCGGACGTCGGAAACACCATATATTTT.

The rearrangement uses TRBV30 and TRBJ2-3, with D uncertain. V was cut by 0 bases and J by 6 bases, with 7 bases left in between. The CDR3 loop spans 12 amino acids. CDR1 GTSNPN and CDR2 SVGIG come from the germline V gene (reference sequence). The CDR3 DNA is TGTGCCTGGAGTGTATCTGGTGATACGCAGTATTTT. As protein: CAWSVSGDTQYF. Drawing the rest from reference TRBV30 and TRBJ2-3, the complete variable domain is SQTIHQWPATLVQPVGSPLSLECTVEGTSNPNLYWYRQAAGRGLQLLFYSVGIGQISSEVPQNLSASRPQDRQFILSSKKLLLSDSGFYLCAWSVSGDTQYFGPGTRLTVL.

The rearrangement links TRBV11-3 to TRBJ2-1; D remains ambiguous. Germline V gives CDR1 SGHNT, CDR2 YENEEA. V was pared by 1 base and J by 7 bases, with 2 bases between. This CDR3 comprises 11 residues. The CDR3: CASSLANEQFF. The CDR3 DNA is TGTGCCAGCAGCTTAGCAAATGAGCAGTTCTTC.

The gene calls are TRBV28 and TRBJ1-5; no definite D call. This CDR3 has 14 residues. The germline V gene has CDR1 MDHEN and CDR2 SYDVKM. Trimming stripped 4 bases from V and 6 bases from J, with 13 bases between. The CDR3, as DNA: TGTGCCAGCAGTTGGCCCGGTTCGGGTCAGCCCCAGCATTTT. Encoded protein: CASSWPGSGQPQHF.